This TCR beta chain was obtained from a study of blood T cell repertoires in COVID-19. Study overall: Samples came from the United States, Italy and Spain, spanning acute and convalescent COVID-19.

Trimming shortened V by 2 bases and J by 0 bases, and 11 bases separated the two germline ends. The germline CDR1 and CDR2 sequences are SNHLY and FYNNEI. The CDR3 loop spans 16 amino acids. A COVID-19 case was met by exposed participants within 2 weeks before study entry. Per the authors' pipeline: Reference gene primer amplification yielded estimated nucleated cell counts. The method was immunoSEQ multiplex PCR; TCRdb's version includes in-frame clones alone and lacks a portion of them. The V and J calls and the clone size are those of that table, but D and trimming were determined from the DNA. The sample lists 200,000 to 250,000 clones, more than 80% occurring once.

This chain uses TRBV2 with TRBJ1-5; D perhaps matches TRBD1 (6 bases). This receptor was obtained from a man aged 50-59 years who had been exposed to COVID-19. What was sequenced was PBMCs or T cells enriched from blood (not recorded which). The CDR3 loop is CASSEMGQYSNQPQHF. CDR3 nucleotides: TGTGCCAGCAGTGAAATGGGACAATATAGCAATCAGCCCCAGCATTTT.